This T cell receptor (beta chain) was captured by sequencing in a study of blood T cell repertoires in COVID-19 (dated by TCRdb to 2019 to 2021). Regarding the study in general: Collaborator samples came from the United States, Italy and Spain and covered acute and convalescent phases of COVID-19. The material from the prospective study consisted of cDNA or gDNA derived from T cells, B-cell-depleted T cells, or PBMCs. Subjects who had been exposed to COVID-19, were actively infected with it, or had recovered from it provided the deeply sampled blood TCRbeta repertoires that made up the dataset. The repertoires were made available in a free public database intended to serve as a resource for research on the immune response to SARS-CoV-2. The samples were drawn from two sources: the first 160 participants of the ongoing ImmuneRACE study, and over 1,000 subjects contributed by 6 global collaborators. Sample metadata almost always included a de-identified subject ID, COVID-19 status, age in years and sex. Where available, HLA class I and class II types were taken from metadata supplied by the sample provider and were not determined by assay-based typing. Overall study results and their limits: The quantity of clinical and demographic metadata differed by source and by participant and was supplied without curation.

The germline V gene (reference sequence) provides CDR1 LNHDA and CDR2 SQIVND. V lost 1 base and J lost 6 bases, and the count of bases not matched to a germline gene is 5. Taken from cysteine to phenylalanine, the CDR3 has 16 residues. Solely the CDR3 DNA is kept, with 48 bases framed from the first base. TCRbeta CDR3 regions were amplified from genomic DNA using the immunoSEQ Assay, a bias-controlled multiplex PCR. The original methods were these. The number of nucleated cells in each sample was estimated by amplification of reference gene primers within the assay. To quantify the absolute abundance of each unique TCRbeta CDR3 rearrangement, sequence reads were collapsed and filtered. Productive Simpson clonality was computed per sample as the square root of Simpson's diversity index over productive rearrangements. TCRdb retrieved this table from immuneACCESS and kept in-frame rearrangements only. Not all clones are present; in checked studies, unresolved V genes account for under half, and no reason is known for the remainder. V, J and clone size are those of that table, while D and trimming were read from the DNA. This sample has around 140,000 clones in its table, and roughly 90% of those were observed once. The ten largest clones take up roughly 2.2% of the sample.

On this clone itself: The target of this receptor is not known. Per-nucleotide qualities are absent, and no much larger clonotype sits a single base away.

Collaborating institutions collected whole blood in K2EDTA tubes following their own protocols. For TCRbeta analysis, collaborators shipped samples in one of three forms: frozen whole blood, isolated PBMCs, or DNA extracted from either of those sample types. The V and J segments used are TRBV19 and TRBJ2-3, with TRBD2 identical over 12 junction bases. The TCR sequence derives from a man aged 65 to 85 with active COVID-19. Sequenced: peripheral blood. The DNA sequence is TGTGCCAGTAGTATAGGCGCTAGCGGGAGGGGCGATACGCAGTATTTT. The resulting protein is CASSIGASGRGDTQYF.